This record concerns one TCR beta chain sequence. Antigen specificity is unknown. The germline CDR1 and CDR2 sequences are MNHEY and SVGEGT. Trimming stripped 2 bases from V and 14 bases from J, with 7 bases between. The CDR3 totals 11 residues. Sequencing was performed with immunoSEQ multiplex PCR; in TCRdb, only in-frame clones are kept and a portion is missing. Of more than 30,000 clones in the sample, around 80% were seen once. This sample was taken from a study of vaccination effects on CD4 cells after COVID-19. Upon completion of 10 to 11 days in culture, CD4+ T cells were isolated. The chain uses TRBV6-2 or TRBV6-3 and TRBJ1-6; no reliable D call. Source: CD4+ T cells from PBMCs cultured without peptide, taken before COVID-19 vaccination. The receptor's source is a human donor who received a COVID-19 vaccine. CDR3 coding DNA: TGTGCCAGCAGTTACGGCCTGGCCCTCCACTTT. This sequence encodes CASSYGLALHF.